A selection of T cell receptor beta chains follows, all from one sample in a study of cytomegalovirus exposure and HLA in healthy donors. Method: immunoSEQ multiplex PCR; TCRdb's copy keeps in-frame clones and lacks some. The table lists more than 100,000 clones, about 80% of them singletons. Sequencing input: PBMCs. These receptors were collected from a female donor in good health and CMV-seropositive. Each CDR3 is given with its conserved first and last residue. D genes are given only for firm matches. Expanded clones are given a class, and other clones once, few, many or no size at all.

clone_size	v_call	d_call	j_call	cdr3_aa	cdr3_nt
-	TRBV19	-	TRBJ1-1	CASSIRGRLNTEAFF	TGTGCCAGTAGTATAAGGGGTAGGCTGAACACTGAAGCTTTCTTT
-	TRBV6-6	-	TRBJ1-5	CASSYWIGGSNQPQHF	TGTGCCAGCAGTTACTGGATCGGAGGGAGCAATCAGCCCCAGCATTTT
-	TRBV6-6	TRBD1	TRBJ1-2	CASSTSQGVGYGYTF	TGTGCCAGCAGTACATCACAGGGGGTGGGCTATGGCTACACCTTC
-	TRBV6-1	TRBD1	TRBJ2-4	CASSEAPTGGENIQYF	TGTGCCAGCAGTGAAGCACCGACAGGGGGTGAAAACATTCAGTACTTC
-	TRBV6-1	-	TRBJ2-7	CASSERAGMRRNEQYF	TGTGCCAGCAGCGAAAGAGCAGGGATGCGTAGAAACGAGCAGTACTTC
-	TRBV6-1	-	TRBJ1-2	CASSSPGNYGYTF	TGTGCCAGCAGTAGTCCAGGGAACTATGGCTACACCTTC
-	TRBV30	-	TRBJ2-5	CAWSFGQGETQYF	TGTGCCTGGAGTTTTGGCCAGGGAGAGACCCAGTACTTC
-	TRBV18	TRBD1	TRBJ1-5	CASSPGTAYQPQHF	TGTGCCAGCTCACCAGGGACAGCCTATCAGCCCCAGCATTTT
once	TRBV28	TRBD1	TRBJ1-1	CASSSVGQGETEAFF	TGTGCCAGCAGCAGCGTAGGACAGGGAGAAACTGAAGCTTTCTTT
-	TRBV5-6	-	TRBJ1-1	CASSLVHRGEAFF	TGTGCCAGCAGCTTGGTACATAGAGGGGAAGCTTTCTTT
-	TRBV5-1	-	TRBJ2-7	CASSLQVGGSYEQYF	TGCGCCAGCAGCCTCCAGGTGGGGGGCTCCTACGAGCAGTACTTC
-	TRBV7-2	TRBD1	TRBJ2-7	CASSLGQGAYEQYF	TGTGCCAGCAGTCTCGGACAGGGAGCCTACGAGCAGTACTTC
-	TRBV6-5	-	TRBJ1-5	CASRGGFNQPQHF	TGTGCCAGCAGGGGGGGGTTTAATCAGCCCCAGCATTTT
once	TRBV11-2	-	TRBJ1-2	CASSPQANYGYTF	TGTGCCAGCAGCCCCCAGGCCAACTATGGCTACACCTTC
-	TRBV9	-	TRBJ1-1	CASSGQGGNTEAFF	TGTGCCAGCAGCGGGCAGGGAGGGAACACTGAAGCTTTCTTT
-	TRBV30	-	TRBJ1-1	CAWSARRDTEAFF	TGTGCCTGGAGTGCTCGCAGGGACACTGAAGCTTTCTTT
-	TRBV5-8	-	TRBJ2-1	CASSLGESSYNEQFF	TGTGCCAGCAGCTTGGGGGAGAGCTCCTACAATGAGCAGTTCTTC
-	TRBV6-1	-	TRBJ2-1	CASSETEPAYNEQFF	TGTGCCAGCAGTGAAACAGAGCCCGCCTACAATGAGCAGTTCTTC
-	TRBV18	-	TRBJ1-5	CASSPGAGDQPQHF	TGTGCCAGCTCACCGGGGGCAGGGGATCAGCCCCAGCATTTT
-	TRBV4-1	-	TRBJ1-2	CASSHLDGHHGYTF	TGCGCCAGCAGCCATTTAGACGGACACCACGGCTACACCTTC
-	TRBV9	TRBD2	TRBJ2-3	CASSVATSGGANTDTQYF	TGTGCCAGCAGCGTAGCAACTAGCGGGGGGGCCAATACAGATACGCAGTATTTT
few	TRBV30	TRBD1	TRBJ1-5	CAWRMTGHNQPQHF	TGTGCCTGGAGAATGACAGGGCACAATCAGCCCCAGCATTTT
-	TRBV10-3	-	TRBJ1-1	CAASSTRMNTEAFF	TGTGCCGCGTCGTCGACACGTATGAACACTGAAGCTTTCTTT
-	TRBV4-3	TRBD1	TRBJ1-2	CASSQGATGTAYGYTF	TGCGCCAGCAGCCAAGGGGCGACCGGGACAGCCTATGGCTACACCTTC
-	TRBV18	TRBD1	TRBJ1-1	CASSPGQYTEAFF	TGTGCCAGCTCACCGGGACAGTACACTGAAGCTTTCTTT
-	TRBV10-3	-	TRBJ2-7	CAISEGLPSYEQYF	TGTGCCATCAGTGAGGGACTCCCATCCTACGAGCAGTACTTC
-	TRBV5-1	-	TRBJ1-4	CASSLGEANEKLFF	TGCGCCAGCAGCCTAGGGGAGGCTAATGAAAAACTGTTTTTT
once	TRBV7-7	-	TRBJ2-5	CASSPPGETQYF	TGTGCTAGCAGCCCCCCGGGAGAGACCCAGTACTTC
once	TRBV18	TRBD1	TRBJ1-2	CASSPAGQDYGYTF	TGTGCCAGCTCACCAGCGGGACAGGACTATGGCTACACCTTC
once	TRBV6-5	TRBD1	TRBJ1-4	CASNKGQPNEKLFF	TGTGCCAGCAACAAGGGACAGCCGAATGAAAAACTGTTTTTT
-	TRBV5-4	TRBD2	TRBJ2-3	CASDLAGASISTDTQYF	TGTGCCAGTGATCTAGCGGGGGCCTCCATTAGCACAGATACGCAGTATTTT
-	TRBV30	TRBD1	TRBJ2-2	CAGDAVPGQGTGELFF	TGTGCCGGGGACGCAGTCCCGGGACAGGGGACCGGGGAGCTGTTTTTT
-	TRBV7-2	-	TRBJ1-6	CASSLEIGGSYNSPLHF	TGTGCCAGCAGCTTAGAGATCGGAGGCTCCTATAATTCACCCCTCCACTTT
-	TRBV7-8	-	TRBJ2-5	CASSSFKSQETQYF	TGTGCCAGCAGCTCGTTCAAGAGCCAAGAGACCCAGTACTTC
-	TRBV7-6	-	TRBJ2-7	CASSSDRSWSYEQYF	TGTGCCAGCAGCTCTGACAGGTCGTGGTCCTACGAGCAGTACTTC
-	TRBV30	TRBD1	TRBJ2-1	CAWSVGTGWRDEQFF	TGTGCCTGGAGTGTCGGGACAGGGTGGCGCGATGAGCAGTTCTTC
once	TRBV19	TRBD1	TRBJ2-1	CASRDRHYNEQFF	TGTGCCAGCCGGGACAGACATTACAATGAGCAGTTCTTC
-	TRBV4-2	-	TRBJ1-3	CASSQDQQAGNTIYF	TGTGCCAGCAGCCAAGATCAACAGGCTGGAAACACCATATATTTT
-	TRBV6-5	TRBD1	TRBJ2-1	CASRRTGEYNEQFF	TGTGCCAGCAGGCGGACAGGCGAATACAATGAGCAGTTCTTC
-	TRBV2	-	TRBJ2-7	CASRNGQITYEQYF	TGTGCCAGCAGGAACGGACAGATCACCTACGAGCAGTACTTC
-	TRBV13	-	TRBJ1-6	CASSLGHTDILTLHF	TGTGCCAGCAGCTTAGGCCACACAGACATCCTCACCCTCCACTTT
-	TRBV5-8	-	TRBJ2-7	CASSWGTIYEQYF	TGTGCCAGCAGCTGGGGGACAATCTACGAGCAGTACTTC
-	TRBV5-1	-	TRBJ1-1	CASRPLLGLNTEAFF	TGCGCCAGCAGGCCTCTCCTGGGACTTAACACTGAAGCTTTCTTT
-	TRBV6-5	TRBD1	TRBJ2-5	CASSRGQGSETQYF	TGTGCCAGCAGTCGCGGACAGGGGTCAGAGACCCAGTACTTC
few	TRBV5-1	-	TRBJ2-3	CASSASDRPLRDTQYF	TGCGCCAGCAGCGCGTCGGACAGACCCCTGCGAGATACGCAGTATTTT
-	TRBV7-6	TRBD1	TRBJ1-3	CASSGTGSGNTIYF	TGTGCCAGCAGCGGGACAGGCTCTGGAAACACCATATATTTT
-	TRBV2	TRBD2	TRBJ2-1	CASSGLAGVYNEQFF	TGTGCCAGCAGTGGACTAGCGGGGGTATACAATGAGCAGTTCTTC
-	TRBV7-2	TRBD1	TRBJ2-7	CASSLTGGGDEQYF	TGTGCCAGCAGCCTAACAGGGGGCGGAGACGAGCAGTACTTC
-	TRBV11-3	TRBD1	TRBJ2-7	CASSLKTGGDYEQYF	TGTGCCAGCAGTCTGAAGACAGGGGGCGACTACGAGCAGTACTTC
-	TRBV9	TRBD2	TRBJ2-2	CASSVTSRNTGELFF	TGTGCCAGCAGCGTGACTAGCAGGAACACCGGGGAGCTGTTTTTT
-	TRBV5-1	-	TRBJ1-6	CASSLGVRGIGSPLHF	TGCGCCAGCAGCTTGGGTGTCAGGGGAATAGGGTCACCCCTCCACTTT
-	TRBV19	-	TRBJ2-1	CASIAYNEQFF	TGTGCCAGTATCGCGTACAATGAGCAGTTCTTC
-	TRBV4-3	-	TRBJ2-3	CASSQRADAKRRADTQYF	TGCGCCAGCAGCCAACGAGCGGACGCAAAAAGGAGGGCAGATACGCAGTATTTT
-	TRBV7-2	-	TRBJ1-2	CASSLGTGHNSNYGYTF	TGTGCCAGCAGCTTAGGAACAGGGCACAATTCAAACTATGGCTACACCTTC
-	TRBV30	TRBD1	TRBJ1-6	CAWRAGTGASPLHF	TGTGCCTGGAGGGCCGGGACAGGGGCTTCACCCCTCCACTTT